The 26 T cell receptor beta chains reported below all come from one sample, sequenced in a study of OX40 agonist ivuxolimab in advanced cancers. TCRdb's copy holds only in-frame clones and misses some; the assay was immunoSEQ multiplex PCR. The sample has around 72,000 clones, roughly 90% seen once; the top ten hold roughly 2.4%. This specimen consisted of CD4+ or CD8+ T cells sorted from blood, obtained in a trial of the OX40 agonist ivuxolimab. These receptors all come from an adult with an advanced solid tumor such as melanoma, head and neck, liver or kidney cancer.

The chain recombines TRBV11-3 with TRBJ2-3, with TRBD2 identical over 7 bases. The CDR3 runs to 16 residues. Trimming took 4 bases from V and 3 from J; bases not matched to a gene: 10. Germline V gene data show CDR1 as SGHNT and CDR2 as YENEEA. This CDR3 reads CASSSELGLVTDTQYF. CDR3 DNA sequence: TGTGCCAGCAGCTCAGAACTCGGACTAGTGACAGATACGCAGTATTTT.

This chain connects TRBV6-1 to TRBJ2-1; D may be TRBD1 or TRBD2 (5 bases each). Germline V gene sequence: CDR1 MNHNS, CDR2 SASEGT. The CDR3 has 15 amino acids. Trimming took 6 bases from V and 3 from J, leaving 15 bases between them. The CDR3: CASRGTGTNYNEQFF. In DNA form, the CDR3 reads TGTGCCAGCAGAGGAACCGGGACCAACTACAATGAGCAGTTCTTC.

V is TRBV2 and J is TRBJ1-6, with 10 bases lining up with TRBD1. V trimming: 6 bases; J trimming: 9 bases; junction bases outside the gene matches: 8. This CDR3 region has 15 residues. Germline CDR1 and CDR2: SNHLY and FYNNEI. CDR3 residues: CASSRGTGDVSPLHF. DNA for the CDR3: TGTGCCAGCAGCCGAGGGACAGGGGATGTTTCACCCCTCCACTTT.

V and J are TRBV7-9 and TRBJ2-3, with 10 bases matching TRBD2. Germline CDR1 SEHNR, CDR2 FQNEAQ (reference sequence). The CDR3 is 15 amino acids. After removal of 3 bases from V and 4 bases from J, the junction contained 4 bases not matched to a gene. DNA of the CDR3: TGTGCCAGCAGCTTTAGGCTAGCGGGAGCAGATACGCAGTATTTT. It is translated as CASSFRLAGADTQYF.

The V gene is TRBV9, the J gene TRBJ2-3; unclear D gene. The CDR3 is 15 amino acids. Germline assignment: CDR1 SGDLS and CDR2 YYNGEE. The V gene lost 0 bases and the J gene lost 1 base, with 9 bases spanning the gap. The CDR3 reads CASSVVGSRTDTQYF. The CDR3 DNA sequence: TGTGCCAGCAGCGTAGTAGGCAGCCGCACAGATACGCAGTATTTT.

This chain uses TRBV4-1 with TRBJ1-4, with D possibly TRBD1 on 5 matching bases. The V end was cut by 1 base, the J end by 6 bases, with 12 bases between. The CDR3 length is 15 residues. Germline V gene data show CDR1 as MGHRA and CDR2 as YSYEKL. CDR3 sequence reads: CASSQGRQGYEKLFF. The CDR3 nucleotides are TGCGCCAGCAGCCAAGGGCGGCAGGGTTATGAAAAACTGTTTTTT.

V gene TRBV7-9 combines with J gene TRBJ1-1; 9 bases map to TRBD1. The CDR3 is 14 residues long. V was clipped by 0 bases and J by 12 bases; unmatched bases: 8. Germline-derived CDR1 and CDR2 are SEHNR and FQNEAQ (reference sequence). The DNA for the CDR3 is TGTGCCAGCAGCTTAGCGCAGGGACAGGGAGCACCTTTCTTT. This translates into CASSLAQGQGAPFF.

This chain links TRBV4-1 with TRBJ2-5; possibly TRBD1 or TRBD2 for D (5 bases each). The germline CDR1 and CDR2 sequences are MGHRA and YSYEKL. Trimming shortened V by 1 base and J by 0 bases, and 18 bases separated the two germline ends. There are 18 residues in the CDR3. CDR3 in amino acids: CASSQARVGTRYQETQYF. The CDR3 region has the DNA TGCGCCAGCAGCCAAGCGAGGGTTGGGACCCGGTACCAAGAGACCCAGTACTTC.

On this clone: Compared with germline, one end of the junction differs, possibly owing to a read error. The sample carries other DNA sequences with the same CDR3. The chain joins TRBV5-4 to TRBJ1-2; TRBD1 is a possible D gene (5 bases). This CDR3 has 14 residues. Germline V gene data show CDR1 as SGHNT and CDR2 as YYREEE (reference sequence). The CDR3 region has the DNA TGTGCCAGCAGCTCGGGGCGTCCTAACTACGGCTACACCTTC. Its protein product is CASSSGRPNYGYTF.

The rearrangement joins TRBV19 to TRBJ1-4, with D perhaps matching TRBD1 (6 bases). V lost 3 bases, J lost 0 bases, and 11 bases lay in between. The CDR3 length is 16 residues. Per the germline V gene, CDR1 is LNHDA and CDR2 is SQIVND (reference sequence). DNA for the CDR3: TGTGCCAGTAGTATCGGACAGATACCAACTAATGAAAAACTGTTTTTT. Encoded protein: CASSIGQIPTNEKLFF.

This rearrangement joins TRBV19 to TRBJ1-2; 7 bases line up with TRBD1. This CDR3 is 16 amino acids long. CDR1 and CDR2 from the germline V gene are LNHDA and SQIVND (reference sequence). After removal of 4 bases from V and 0 bases from J, the junction contained 8 bases not matched to a gene. The CDR3, as DNA: TGTGCCAGTAGTACGAGACAGGGCGCCACTAACTATGGCTACACCTTC. This sequence encodes CASSTRQGATNYGYTF.

V is TRBV5-5 and J is TRBJ1-4; 12 bases fit TRBD1. The CDR3 is 15 amino acids. The junction had 4 bases not matched to a gene; V was cut back by 0 bases and J by 10 bases. The V gene's germline CDR1 is SGHKS and CDR2 YYEKEE (reference sequence). CDR3 residues: CASSLVGQGARKLFF. DNA for the CDR3: TGTGCCAGCAGCTTGGTGGGACAGGGGGCTAGAAAACTGTTTTTT.

The gene calls are TRBV5-1 and TRBJ1-1, with D perhaps matching TRBD1 (6 bases). Germline CDR1 and CDR2: SGHRS and YFSETQ. The CDR3 loop spans 17 amino acids. V was cut by 1 base and J by 2 bases, with 18 bases left in between. The DNA for the CDR3 is TGCGCCAGCAGCTTGACCCTTGGACAGCAGGGCAACACTGAAGCTTTCTTT. It specifies CASSLTLGQQGNTEAFF.

The V call is TRBV28, the J call TRBJ1-5; TRBD1 aligns across 9 bases. CDR3 size: 15 residues. Per the germline V gene, CDR1 is MDHEN and CDR2 is SYDVKM. After removal of 3 bases from V and 6 bases from J, the junction contained 6 bases not matched to a gene. The CDR3, as DNA: TGTGCCAGCAGTTTTTCGGACAGGGGCATTCAGCCCCAGCATTTT. It is translated as CASSFSDRGIQPQHF. Together with reference TRBV28 and TRBJ1-5, the CDR3 gives the full variable domain: DVKVTQSSRYLVKRTGEKVFLECVQDMDHENMFWYRQDPGLGLRLIYFSYDVKMKEKGDIPEGYSVSREKKERFSLILESASTNQTSMYLCASSFSDRGIQPQHFGDGTRLSIL.

The chain couples TRBV18 to TRBJ2-7, with 8 nucleotides matching TRBD2. The germline V gene encodes CDR1 KGHSH and CDR2 LQKENI. The CDR3 length is 16 residues. V shed 0 bases, J shed 3 bases, and the junction held 7 bases outside the gene matches. The CDR3 nucleotides read TGTGCCAGCTCACCACCTGGCGGGAGGCACCACTACGAGCAGTACTTC. Translating it yields CASSPPGGRHHYEQYF.

The CDR3 here is CASGLVLSGQGAGAFF. The CDR3 DNA reads TGTGCTAGTGGTTTGGTACTTTCGGGACAGGGGGCAGGAGCTTTCTTT. The chain links TRBV12-5 to TRBJ1-1; 12 bases line up with TRBD1. Germline CDR1 and CDR2: LGHNT and FRNRAP. There are 16 residues in the CDR3. V shed 0 bases, J shed 10 bases, and the junction held 9 bases outside the gene matches.

The count of this clone is one. The chain links TRBV11-2 to TRBJ2-1, with 14 positions matching TRBD2. Per germline, CDR1 SGHAT and CDR2 FQNNGV. With V trimmed by 5 bases and J by 10 bases, 7 bases remained unmatched. CDR3 length equals 15 residues. The CDR3 DNA sequence: TGTGCCAGCAGCCGGGGGGGACTAGCGGGAGTGGAGCAGTTCTTC. Its protein product is CASSRGGLAGVEQFF.

The genes are TRBV5-6 and TRBJ2-6; TRBD1 matches at 9 bases. Germline trimming cut 4 bases from V and 5 bases from J; bases unmatched to any gene: 10. This CDR3 comprises 17 residues. Germline V CDR1 and CDR2: SGHDT, YYEEEE. The DNA for the CDR3 is TGTGCCAGCAGCCGACTGACCGGACAGGGGAGGGCCAACGTCCTGACTTTC. This gives the protein CASSRLTGQGRANVLTF.

The CDR3 nucleotides read TGTGCCATAGGTTGGAATATGAACACTGAAGCTTTCTTT. Translated, it gives CAIGWNMNTEAFF. The V gene is TRBV10-3, the J gene TRBJ1-1, with D uncertain. V dropped 9 bases and J dropped 0 bases, with 11 bases sitting between them. The CDR3 is made up of 13 amino acids. The germline CDR1 and CDR2 sequences are ENHRY and SYGVKD.

This sequence joins TRBV5-1 and TRBJ1-2; D is unresolved. The ends were cut back, 5 bases at V and 7 bases at J, with 15 bases in the middle. The length of the CDR3 is 13 residues. The germline CDR1 and CDR2 sequences are SGHRS and YFSETQ. CDR3 DNA: TGCGCCAGCAGAACAGACGAAAGTTTTGGCTACACCTTC. It specifies CASRTDESFGYTF. The full variable domain, rest sourced from reference TRBV5-1 and TRBJ1-2, is KAGVTQTPRYLIKTRGQQVTLSCSPISGHRSVSWYQQTPGQGLQFLFEYFSETQRNKGNFPGRFSGRQFSNSRSEMNVSTLELGDSALYLCASRTDESFGYTFGSGTRLTVV.

To note about this clone: At one end, the junction sequence differs from germline, possibly due to a read error. The chain recombines TRBV27 with TRBJ1-1; possible D gene TRBD1, 5 bases. In germline, CDR1 is MNHEY, CDR2 SMNVEV (reference sequence). CDR3 size: 13 residues. The CDR3 DNA is TGTGCCAGCAGCGCCAGGGCCCCGTTCGTATCCACTTGG. Translating it yields CASSARAPFVSTW.

The V call is TRBV5-4, the J call TRBJ2-5; 11 bases map to TRBD2. CDR1 is SGHNT and CDR2 is YYREEE in the germline V gene (reference sequence). J gave up 5 bases and V 7 bases, and 7 bases lay outside the gene matches. The CDR3 runs 14 residues. CDR3 DNA: TGTGCCAGCGGGGGACTAGCGGCCACGGAGACCCAGTACTTC. It codes for CASGGLAATETQYF.

The chain uses TRBV21-1 and TRBJ1-3; the listed D gene, TRBD1, was not tested against the DNA. TRBV21-1 is marked as a pseudogene. This CDR3 region has 13 residues. The CDR3 reads CASSTGQGNTIYF. The CDR3 DNA sequence: TGTGCCAGCAGCACGGGACAGGGAAACACCATATATTTT.

The chain links TRBV5-4 to TRBJ2-1; TRBD2 agrees at 10 bases. In germline, CDR1 is SGHNT, CDR2 YYREEE (reference sequence). The CDR3 is 14 residues long. Germline trimming cut 10 bases from V and 4 bases from J; bases unmatched to any gene: 8. The CDR3 here is CAFHGTSVYNEQFF. CDR3 sequence (DNA): TGTGCCTTCCATGGGACTAGCGTTTACAATGAGCAGTTCTTC.

This clone was seen a single time. The rearrangement joins TRBV5-1 to TRBJ2-2; 8 bases are shared with TRBD2. Germline lookup yields CDR1 SGHRS and CDR2 YFSETQ. With 4 bases clipped from V and 4 bases from J, the junction kept 12 bases outside the gene matches. The CDR3 runs to 17 residues. CDR3 nucleotides: TGCGCCAGCAGCCCCTCCTGGGCGGGAGGCAGCACCGGGGAGCTGTTTTTT. It codes for CASSPSWAGGSTGELFF.

The chain combines TRBV5-1 with TRBJ1-4, with D unresolved. The CDR3 spans 13 residues. The V and J ends lost 7 bases and 8 bases respectively, with 15 bases between them. CDR1 and CDR2 (germline): SGHRS, YFSETQ. CDR3 coding DNA: TGCGCCAGCGGTTCGGCCCCATACGAAAAACTGTTTTTT. Amino acids: CASGSAPYEKLFF.